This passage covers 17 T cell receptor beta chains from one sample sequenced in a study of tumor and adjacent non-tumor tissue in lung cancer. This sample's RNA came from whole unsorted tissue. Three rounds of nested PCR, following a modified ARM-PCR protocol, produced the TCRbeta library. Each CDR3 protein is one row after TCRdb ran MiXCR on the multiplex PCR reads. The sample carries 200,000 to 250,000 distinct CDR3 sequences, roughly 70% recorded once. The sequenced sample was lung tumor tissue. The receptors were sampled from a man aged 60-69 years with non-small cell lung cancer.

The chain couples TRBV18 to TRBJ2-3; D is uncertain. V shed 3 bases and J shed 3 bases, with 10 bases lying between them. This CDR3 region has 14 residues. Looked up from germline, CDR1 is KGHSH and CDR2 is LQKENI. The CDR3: CASSPPQRTDTQYF. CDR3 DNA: TGTGCCAGCTCACCGCCTCAGAGGACAGATACGCAGTATTTT.

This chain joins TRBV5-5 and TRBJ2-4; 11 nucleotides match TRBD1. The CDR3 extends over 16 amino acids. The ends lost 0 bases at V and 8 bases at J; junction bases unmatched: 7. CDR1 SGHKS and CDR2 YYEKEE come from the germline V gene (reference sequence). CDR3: CASSLAGTGGKDIQYF. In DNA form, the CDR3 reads TGTGCCAGCAGCTTGGCGGGGACAGGGGGAAAAGACATTCAGTACTTC. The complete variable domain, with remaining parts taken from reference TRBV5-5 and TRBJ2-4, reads DAGVTQSPTHLIKTRGQQVTLRCSPISGHKSVSWYQQVLGQGPQFIFQYYEKEERGRGNFPDRFSARQFPNYSSELNVNALLLGDSALYLCASSLAGTGGKDIQYFGAGTRLSVL.

CDR3 sequence reads: CASSSAKVEAFF. CDR3 in DNA: TGTGCCAGCAGTTCGGCCAAGGTGGAAGCTTTCTTT. The chain couples TRBV6-5 to TRBJ1-1; D not resolved. This CDR3 spans 12 amino acids. CDR1 is MNHEY, CDR2 SVGAGI, per germline. V lost 4 bases, J lost 8 bases, and 11 bases lay in between.

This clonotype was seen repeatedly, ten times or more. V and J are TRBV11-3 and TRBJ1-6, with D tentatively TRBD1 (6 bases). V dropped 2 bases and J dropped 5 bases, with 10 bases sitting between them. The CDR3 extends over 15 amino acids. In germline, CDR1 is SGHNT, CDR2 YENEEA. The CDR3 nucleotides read TGTGCCAGCAGCTTAACAGGGAAAGATAATTCACCCCTCCACTTT. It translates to CASSLTGKDNSPLHF.

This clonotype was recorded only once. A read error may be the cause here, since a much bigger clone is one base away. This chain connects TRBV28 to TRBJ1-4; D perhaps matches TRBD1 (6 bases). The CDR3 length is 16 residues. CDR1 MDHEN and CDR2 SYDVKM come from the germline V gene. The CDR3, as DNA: TGTGCCAGCAGTTCCCCCGCGGGGGCGCGGGGTGAAAGACTGTTTTTT. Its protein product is CASSSPAGARGERLFF.

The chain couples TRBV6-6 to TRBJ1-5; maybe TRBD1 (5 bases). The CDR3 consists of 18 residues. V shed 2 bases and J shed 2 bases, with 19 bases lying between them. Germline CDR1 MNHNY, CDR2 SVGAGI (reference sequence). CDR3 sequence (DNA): TGTGCCAGCAGTTACCCTATATATAGGGACGAGGGCAATCAGCCCCAGCATTTT. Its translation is CASSYPIYRDEGNQPQHF.

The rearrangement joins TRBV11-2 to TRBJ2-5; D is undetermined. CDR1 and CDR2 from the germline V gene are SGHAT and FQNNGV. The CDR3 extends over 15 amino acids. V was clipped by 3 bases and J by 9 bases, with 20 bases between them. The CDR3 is CASSFETSQSQAQYF. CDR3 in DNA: TGTGCCAGCAGCTTTGAGACCTCCCAGAGCCAGGCCCAGTACTTC.

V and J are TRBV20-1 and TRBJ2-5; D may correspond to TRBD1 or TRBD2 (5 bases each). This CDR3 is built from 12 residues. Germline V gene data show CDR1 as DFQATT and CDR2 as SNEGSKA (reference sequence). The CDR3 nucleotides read TGCACTGGGGGTTGGAACCAAGAGACCCAGTACTTC. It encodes CTGGWNQETQYF.

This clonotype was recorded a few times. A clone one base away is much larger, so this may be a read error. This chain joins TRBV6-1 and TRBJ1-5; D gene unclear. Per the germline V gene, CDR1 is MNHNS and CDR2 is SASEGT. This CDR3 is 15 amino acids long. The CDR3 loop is CASSEDRYSNQSQHF. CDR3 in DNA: TGTGCCAGCAGTGAAGACAGATATAGCAATCAGTCCCAGCATTTT.

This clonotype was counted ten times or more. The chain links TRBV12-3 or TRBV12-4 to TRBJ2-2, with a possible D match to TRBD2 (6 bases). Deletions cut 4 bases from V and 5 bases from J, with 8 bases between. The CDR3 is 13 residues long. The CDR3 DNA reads TGTGCCAGCAGTTCACTAGCTACCGGGGAGCTGTTTTTT. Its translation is CASSSLATGELFF.

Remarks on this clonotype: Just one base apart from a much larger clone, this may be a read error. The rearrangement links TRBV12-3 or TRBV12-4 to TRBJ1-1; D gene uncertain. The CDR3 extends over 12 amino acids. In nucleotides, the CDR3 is TGTGCCATCAGTTTACGGAACACTGAAGCTTTCTTT. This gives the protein CAISLRNTEAFF.

CDR3 protein: CASSFELYGYTF. CDR3 bases: TGTGCCAGCAGCTTCGAACTCTATGGCTACACCTTC. The chain combines TRBV5-4 with TRBJ1-2; D unclear. CDR1 and CDR2 from the germline V gene are SGHNT and YYREEE (reference sequence). V was pared by 2 bases and J by 4 bases, with 6 bases between. This CDR3 is built from 12 residues.

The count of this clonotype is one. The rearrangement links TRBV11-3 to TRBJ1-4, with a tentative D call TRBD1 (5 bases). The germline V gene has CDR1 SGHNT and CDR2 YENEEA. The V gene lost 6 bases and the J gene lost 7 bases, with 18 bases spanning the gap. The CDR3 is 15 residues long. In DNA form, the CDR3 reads TGTGCCAGCAGTCCCAACGGGGGGAATTTTGAAAAACTGTTTTTT. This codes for CASSPNGGNFEKLFF.

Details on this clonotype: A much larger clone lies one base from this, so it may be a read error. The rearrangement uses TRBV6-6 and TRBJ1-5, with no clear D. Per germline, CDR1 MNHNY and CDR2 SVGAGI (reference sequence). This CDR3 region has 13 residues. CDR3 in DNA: TGTACCAGCAGCCGAGGACCTCCATCGGCCCAGCATTTT. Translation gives CTSSRGPPSAQHF.

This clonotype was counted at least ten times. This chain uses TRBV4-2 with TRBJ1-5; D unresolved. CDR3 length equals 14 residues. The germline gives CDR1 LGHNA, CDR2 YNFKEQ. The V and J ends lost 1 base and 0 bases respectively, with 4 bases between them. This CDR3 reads CASSQGSSNQPQHF. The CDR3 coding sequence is TGTGCCAGCAGCCAAGGGAGTAGCAATCAGCCCCAGCATTTT.

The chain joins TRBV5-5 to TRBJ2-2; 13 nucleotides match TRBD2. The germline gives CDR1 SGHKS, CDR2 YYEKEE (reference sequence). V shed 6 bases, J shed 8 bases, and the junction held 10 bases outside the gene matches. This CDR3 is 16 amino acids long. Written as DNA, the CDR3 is TGTGCCAGCAATCCGACTAGCGGGAGGACCACGGGGGAGCTGTTTTTT. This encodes CASNPTSGRTTGELFF.

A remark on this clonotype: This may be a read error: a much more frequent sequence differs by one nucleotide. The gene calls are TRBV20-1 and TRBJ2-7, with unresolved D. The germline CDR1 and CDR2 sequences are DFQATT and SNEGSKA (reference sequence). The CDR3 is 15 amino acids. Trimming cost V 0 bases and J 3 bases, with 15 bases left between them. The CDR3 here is CSARDMAKILYEQYF. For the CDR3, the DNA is TGCAGTGCTAGAGATATGGCTAAAATCCTCTACGAGCAGTACTTC.